This is a list of T cell receptor beta chains from one sample in a study of blood T cell repertoires in COVID-19. This table comes from immunoSEQ multiplex PCR, and its TCRdb copy is limited to in-frame clones, with some not included. The table shows 210,000 or so clones, with approximately 78% occurring only once. Specimen: peripheral blood. The receptors were gathered from a woman older than 75 with acute or convalescent COVID-19. The CDR3 runs from the conserved cysteine through the conserved F or W. The D gene is left open where the match is weak. Size is stated for part of the rows, as once, few or many counts, or as a class when the clone is expanded.

j_gene,v_gene,abundance,d_gene,CDR3nt,CDR3aa
TRBJ2-7,TRBV5-1,NA,TRBD2,TGCGCCAGCAGCTTGGGGGGACTAGATGTTTACGAGCAGTACTTC,CASSLGGLDVYEQYF
TRBJ1-5,TRBV30,NA,TRBD1,TGTGCCTGGACGGGACAGGTTAATCAGCCCCAGCATTTT,CAWTGQVNQPQHF
TRBJ2-2,TRBV6-2/TRBV6-3,NA,NA,TGTGCCAGCAGTTCCCTTGGGGCTTACACCGGGGAGCTGTTTTTT,CASSSLGAYTGELFF
TRBJ2-2,TRBV5-1,few,TRBD1,TGCGCCAGCAGCTTTGGACAGGCGGTCCCCGGGGAGCTGTTTTTT,CASSFGQAVPGELFF
TRBJ2-4,TRBV30,NA,NA,TGTGCCTGGAGTAAACAGCAAACCAAAAACATTCAGTACTTC,CAWSKQQTKNIQYF
TRBJ2-1,TRBV19,few,TRBD2,TGTGCCAGTAGTATAGGAGCGGGAGATAGCAATGAGCAGTTCTTC,CASSIGAGDSNEQFF
TRBJ1-1,TRBV6-2/TRBV6-3,NA,TRBD1,TGTGCCAGCAGTTGGACCCCAGGGGGCGTGAACACTGAAGCTTTCTTT,CASSWTPGGVNTEAFF
TRBJ2-3,TRBV7-9,NA,TRBD2,TGTGCCAGCAGCTTAGGGCTAGCGGGGAACACAGATACGCAGTATTTT,CASSLGLAGNTDTQYF
TRBJ1-2,TRBV7-2,NA,TRBD1,TGTGCCAGCAGCTTAGAATCGGGACAGAGCTACACCTTC,CASSLESGQSYTF
TRBJ1-4,TRBV28,few,NA,TGTGCCAGCAGTTTACAAGGGAGAAATGAAAAACTGTTTTTT,CASSLQGRNEKLFF
TRBJ1-3,TRBV18,NA,NA,TGTGCCAGCTCACCACCGGCAGGGGACAACACCATATATTTT,CASSPPAGDNTIYF
TRBJ1-2,TRBV25-1,NA,NA,TGTGCCAGCAGTGGATATCCGACAGGAGACTATGGCTACACCTTC,CASSGYPTGDYGYTF
TRBJ2-5,TRBV28,NA,TRBD2,TGTGCCAGCAGGGAGCCCACCGGACTAGCGGGAGAGACCCAGTACTTC,CASREPTGLAGETQYF
TRBJ2-3,TRBV19,NA,TRBD2,TGTGCCAGTACGGCGGGAGCAACAGATACGCAGTATTTT,CASTAGATDTQYF
TRBJ2-1,TRBV3-1/TRBV3-2,NA,TRBD2,TGTGCCAGCAGCCGAGACTATAGCGGGGGGGCTGATGAGCAGTTCTTC,CASSRDYSGGADEQFF
TRBJ1-2,TRBV30,NA,NA,TGTGCCTGGAGTGTCAGGGCGAGGACGTATGGCTACACCTTC,CAWSVRARTYGYTF
TRBJ2-1,TRBV6-5,NA,TRBD2,TGTGCCAGCAGTCTAGCGGGGGGGCGAAATGAGCAGTTCTTC,CASSLAGGRNEQFF
TRBJ2-2,TRBV7-2,NA,TRBD2,TGTGCCAGCAGCCCGAGCGGGATTAACACCGGGGAGCTGTTTTTT,CASSPSGINTGELFF
TRBJ1-1,TRBV5-6,NA,NA,TGTGCCAGCACCCCATACGAGGTGAACACTGAAGCTTTCTTT,CASTPYEVNTEAFF
TRBJ2-7,TRBV4-1,NA,NA,TGCGCCAGCAGCCTCAGGGTTGGCAGTTCGTACGAGCAGTACTTC,CASSLRVGSSYEQYF
TRBJ2-3,TRBV13,NA,NA,TGTGCCAGCACTGGCTGGGCGGGTGATACGCAGTATTTT,CASTGWAGDTQYF
TRBJ2-2,TRBV4-2,NA,TRBD2,TGTGCCAGCAGCCAGCCACTAGCGGGAGGGACCGGGGAGCTGTTTTTT,CASSQPLAGGTGELFF
TRBJ2-1,TRBV27,NA,NA,TGTGCCAGCAGTTTAAAGGAGGGCCTTGAGCAGTTCTTC,CASSLKEGLEQFF
TRBJ1-5,TRBV28,NA,NA,TGTGCCAGCAGCTTGGCAGGGGCCCAGCATTTT,CASSLAGAQHF
TRBJ2-3,TRBV5-4,NA,TRBD2,TGTGCCAGCAGCGCTCCGCTAGCGGGGGCCTCTCCGGATACGCAGTATTTT,CASSAPLAGASPDTQYF
TRBJ2-5,TRBV28,NA,NA,TGTGCCAGCAGTTCCCCACAGGCCATCGAGACCCAGTACTTC,CASSSPQAIETQYF
TRBJ2-1,TRBV5-1,few,NA,TGCGCCAGCAGCCTCGCAGGGGAACCCTACAATGAGCAGTTCTTC,CASSLAGEPYNEQFF
TRBJ2-5,TRBV5-1,once,TRBD2,TGCGCCAGCAGCCCAAACGTAGCGGGGGTGCAAGAGACCCAGTACTTC,CASSPNVAGVQETQYF
TRBJ2-5,TRBV7-2,NA,NA,TGTGCCAGCAGCCTACGGACAGCCCAAGAGACCCAGTACTTC,CASSLRTAQETQYF
TRBJ2-4,TRBV27,once,TRBD1,TGTGCCAGCAGTTTGACAGGGGCGAGAGCCAAAAACATTCAGTACTTC,CASSLTGARAKNIQYF
TRBJ1-4,TRBV15,few,NA,TGTGCCACCAGCAGAGGTCTAGGGGCAACTAATGAAAAACTGTTTTTT,CATSRGLGATNEKLFF
TRBJ1-2,TRBV24-1,once,TRBD1,TGTGCCACCAGCCGCGGGACAGACAATGGCTACACCTTC,CATSRGTDNGYTF
TRBJ1-3,TRBV7-9,NA,NA,TGTGCCAGCAGCCCGACGACAGTCGGAAACACCATATATTTT,CASSPTTVGNTIYF
TRBJ2-1,TRBV7-2,NA,NA,TGTGCCAGCAGCTTAGACGATGTCTCCGGGGGTACGTTCTTC,CASSLDDVSGGTFF
TRBJ2-3,TRBV5-1,NA,TRBD1,TGCGCCAGCAGCTCCAGGACAGGGGCGGCAGATACGCAGTATTTT,CASSSRTGAADTQYF
TRBJ1-2,TRBV6-1,NA,NA,TGTGCCAGCAGTGAAAGAGATTATGGCTACACCTTC,CASSERDYGYTF
TRBJ2-1,TRBV4-1,NA,NA,TGCGCCAGCAGCCATCTCGGGCTAGCGTACTACAATGAGCAGTTCTTC,CASSHLGLAYYNEQFF
TRBJ2-5,TRBV18,NA,TRBD1,TGTGCCAGCTCACTAGGACAGGTGGGGGAGACCCAGTACTTC,CASSLGQVGETQYF
TRBJ2-2,TRBV7-2,NA,TRBD2,TGTGCCAGCAGATCAAGGGACTACTCCCAGCTGTTTTTT,CASRSRDYSQLFF
TRBJ1-1,TRBV19,NA,NA,TGTGCCAGTAGTATAGGAAGGGCAGGGATTAGGACTGAAGCTTTCTTT,CASSIGRAGIRTEAFF
TRBJ2-7,TRBV18,NA,TRBD1,TGTGCCAGCTCACTCTCCGGGACAGGGGCTGCCTACGAGCAGTACTTC,CASSLSGTGAAYEQYF
TRBJ2-1,TRBV7-8,few,NA,TGTGCCAGCAGCGGCCCATCAAGCTCCTACAATGAGCAGTTCTTC,CASSGPSSSYNEQFF
TRBJ1-1,TRBV5-5,NA,NA,TGTGCCAGCAGCTCTAACACTGAAGCTTTCTTT,CASSSNTEAFF
TRBJ1-5,TRBV18,NA,NA,TGTGCCAGCTCACCATCATTAGATCAGCCCCAGCATTTT,CASSPSLDQPQHF
TRBJ2-1,TRBV7-9,NA,TRBD1,TGTGCCAGCAGCTCACAGGGGGCGGCCTACAATGAGCAGTTCTTC,CASSSQGAAYNEQFF
TRBJ1-2,TRBV11-1,NA,TRBD1,TGTGCCAGCAGCACGGGACAGGGTACCTATGGCTACACCTTC,CASSTGQGTYGYTF
TRBJ2-7,TRBV21-1,few,NA,TGTGCCAGCAGCAAAGCTTGGGGACAGCTTACCTACGAGCAGTACTTC,CASSKAWGQLTYEQYF
TRBJ1-4,TRBV30,NA,TRBD1,TGTGCCTGGAGTCCGGGACAGCCTTATGAAAAACTGTTTTTT,CAWSPGQPYEKLFF
TRBJ2-7,TRBV6-5,NA,TRBD2,TGTGCCAGCGCTCCGAATAGCGGGGGCTACGAGCAGTACTTC,CASAPNSGGYEQYF
TRBJ1-3,TRBV4-2,NA,NA,TGTGCCAGCAGCCAAAAACATCCGACAGACGCGACAGGAAACACCATATATTTT,CASSQKHPTDATGNTIYF
TRBJ1-2,TRBV7-9,NA,NA,TGTGCCAGCAGAACCGGACAGAACTATGGCTACACCTTC,CASRTGQNYGYTF
TRBJ2-3,TRBV3-1/TRBV3-2,NA,TRBD2,TGTGCCAGCAGCCAAGGACTAGCGGGGGCCCACACAGATACGCAGTATTTT,CASSQGLAGAHTDTQYF
TRBJ1-6,TRBV5-1,NA,TRBD1,TGCGCCAGCAGCTTGGGACAGGGAAGAAATTCACCCCTCCACTTT,CASSLGQGRNSPLHF